The 25 T cell receptor beta chains presented below share a single source sample, sequenced in a study of blood T cells in healthy people across ages (dated by TCRdb to the mid-2010s). Libraries were constructed by 5' RACE. Sequencing relied on an Illumina HiSeq 2500. A second roughly 7 to 12 cycle PCR used a sample-barcoded 5' primer and a J-beta primer mix. In TCRdb, the public reads were trimmed at Q25 with fastp and aligned with MiXCR, with productive beta chains retained. Each CDR3 protein appears once, grouped with its most common genes and DNA. Here the sample has hundreds of thousands of distinct CDR3 sequences; under 45% occur a single time. Of the sample, roughly 18% falls within the top ten clones. The sample was blood. The source is a man in his sixties in good health.

J is TRBJ2-1 and V is TRBV9; no firm D call. The CDR3 runs 16 residues. Germline V gene lookup returns CDR1 SGDLS and CDR2 YYNGEE. Trimming stripped 3 bases from V and 0 bases from J, with 13 bases between. In DNA, the CDR3 is TGTGCCAGCAGCGCCCGTGGTTCGAGCTCCTACAATGAGCAGTTCTTC. Translating gives CASSARGSSSYNEQFF.

Note on this clonotype: This could be a read error, since a much larger clone is one nucleotide away. The V and J genes are TRBV6-6 and TRBJ2-5, with 7 bases aligning to TRBD2. The CDR3 consists of 15 residues. Per germline, CDR1 MNHNY and CDR2 SVGAGI (reference sequence). V lost 0 bases, J lost 11 bases, and 12 bases stayed unmatched. The CDR3, as DNA: TGTGCCAGCAGTTACTCCAGCGGGACGCCCAATGAGCAGTACTTC. Protein product: CASSYSSGTPNEQYF.

This clonotype was observed a few times. This chain connects TRBV12-3 or TRBV12-4 to TRBJ2-5; 7 bases are a match to TRBD2. There are 14 residues in the CDR3. The V gene end was trimmed by 6 bases and the J gene end by 11 bases; junction bases not matched to a gene: 15. The CDR3 sequence is CASRTGTTAGEQYF. The CDR3 region has the DNA TGTGCCAGCAGGACCGGGACTACCGCTGGTGAGCAGTACTTC.

This clonotype appeared a single time. V is TRBV11-2 and J is TRBJ2-3; 12 positions agree with TRBD2. Unmatched junction bases numbered 16, after V lost 3 bases and J lost 0 bases. CDR1 and CDR2 from the germline V gene are SGHAT and FQNNGV. The CDR3 extends over 21 amino acids. CDR3 in amino acids: CASSFLSGTASGGASTDTQYF. DNA for the CDR3: TGTGCCAGCAGCTTCCTGTCCGGGACTGCTAGCGGGGGGGCCAGCACAGATACGCAGTATTTT.

The chain joins TRBV10-2 to TRBJ2-3, with D possibly matching TRBD1 (5 bases). From germline, CDR1 is WSHSY and CDR2 SAAADI. The length of the CDR3 is 15 residues. The ends were cut back, 3 bases at V and 8 bases at J, with 18 bases in the middle. Here the CDR3 reads CASSDSDPQRGTQYF. DNA of the CDR3: TGCGCCAGCAGTGATTCCGATCCTCAAAGGGGTACGCAGTATTTT.

There are a few counts of this clonotype. The gene calls are TRBV24-1 and TRBJ2-5, with TRBD1 matching over 9 bases. V trimming: 4 bases; J trimming: 5 bases; junction bases outside the gene matches: 7. The CDR3 is 15 residues long. Germline V gives CDR1 KGHDR, CDR2 SFDVKD. As DNA, the CDR3 is TGTGCCACCAGTGACACAACAGGGGGCTGGGAGACCCAGTACTTC. Residues: CATSDTTGGWETQYF.

This chain joins TRBV7-2 and TRBJ2-1, with D unclear. Judging by the DNA end, TRBJ2-7 fits better; the J call may be wrong. The CDR3 loop spans 16 amino acids. Germline-derived CDR1 and CDR2 are SGHTA and FQGNSA. CDR3 protein: CASSLARRLTYNEQYF. CDR3 sequence (DNA): TGTGCCAGCAGCTTAGCGCGGCGACTCACCTACAATGAGCAGTACTTC.

V gene TRBV4-3 combines with J gene TRBJ2-3; the D gene is possibly TRBD2 (6 bases). V dropped 0 bases and J dropped 6 bases, with 16 bases sitting between them. The CDR3 consists of 16 residues. Germline values: CDR1 LGHNA, CDR2 YSLEER. CDR3 protein: CASSQEVRGGPDTQYF. CDR3 bases: TGCGCCAGCAGCCAAGAAGTGCGGGGAGGTCCGGATACGCAGTATTTT.

As for this clonotype: One end of the junction varies from germline; a read error may be responsible. This chain links TRBV7-2 with TRBJ1-2; unclear D gene. The CDR3 contains 15 residues. Germline V CDR1 and CDR2: SGHTA, FQGNSA. The CDR3 nucleotides are TGTGCCTGCAGCCCTTCTAGGGATTCTAACTATGGCTACACCTTC. It translates to CACSPSRDSNYGYTF.

This chain uses TRBV6-5 with TRBJ2-2; TRBD2 aligns across 10 bases. Trimming cost V 6 bases and J 3 bases; bases outside gene matches: 7. Per germline, CDR1 MNHEY and CDR2 SVGAGI. CDR3 length: 16 residues. Here the CDR3 DNA reads TGTGCCAGCAGGACCCAGCGGGGGGGCTACACCGGGGAGCTGTTTTTT. Protein sequence: CASRTQRGGYTGELFF.

This chain connects TRBV7-2 to TRBJ2-1; 8 positions agree with TRBD2. Germline CDR1 reads SGHTA; CDR2 reads FQGNSA. The CDR3 sequence is 14 residues long. J lost 7 bases, V lost 5 bases, and 7 bases had no gene match. The CDR3 DNA sequence: TGTGCCAGCAGCCCCGCCGGGACTAGAAATGAGCAGTTCTTC. Translation: CASSPAGTRNEQFF.

The DNA of the CDR3 is TGCAGTGCAACTGGGGGGAGCTCCTACAATGAGCAGTTCTTC. It specifies CSATGGSSYNEQFF. This rearrangement joins TRBV20-1 to TRBJ2-1, with TRBD2 as a possible D gene (6 bases). Trimming took 6 bases from V and 0 from J, leaving 12 bases between them. The germline V gene encodes CDR1 DFQATT and CDR2 SNEGSKA (reference sequence). The CDR3 length is 14 residues.

The genes are TRBV18 and TRBJ2-4; D remains unclear. Germline CDR1 and CDR2: KGHSH and LQKENI. The CDR3 consists of 16 residues. V gave up 5 bases and J gave up 0 bases, with 14 bases separating them. DNA of the CDR3: TGTGCCAGCTCATCAACCCTAACCGAAGCCAAAAACATTCAGTACTTC. Translating it yields CASSSTLTEAKNIQYF. The variable domain in full, completed from reference TRBV18 and TRBJ2-4, reads NAGVMQNPRHLVRRRGQEARLRCSPMKGHSHVYWYRQLPEEGLKFMVYLQKENIIDESGMPKERFSAEFPKEGPSILRIQQVVRGDSAAYFCASSSTLTEAKNIQYFGAGTRLSVL.

This chain uses TRBV2 with TRBJ2-3; no reliable D call. Per the germline V gene, CDR1 is SNHLY and CDR2 is FYNNEI. The CDR3 length is 11 residues. V was shortened by 7 bases and J by 5 bases, with 7 bases between the two germline ends. As DNA, the CDR3 is TGTGCCAGCAACTCGGTAGATACGCAGTATTTT. Its translation is CASNSVDTQYF. The full variable domain, in which reference TRBV2 and TRBJ2-3 provide the parts outside the CDR3, is EPEVTQTPSHQVTQMGQEVILRCVPISNHLYFYWYRQILGQKVEFLVSFYNNEISEKSEIFDDQFSVERPDGSNFTLKIRSTKLEDSAMYFCASNSVDTQYFGPGTRLTVL.

This clonotype was detected many times. The V call is TRBV4-3, the J call TRBJ2-1; D is ambiguous. Germline V gene lookup returns CDR1 LGHNA and CDR2 YSLEER. The CDR3 covers 13 residues. The V end lost 0 bases, the J end lost 9 bases, and 9 bases lay between the germline ends. As DNA, the CDR3 is TGCGCCAGCAGCCAAGATCGAGGATTTGAGCAGTTCTTC. The encoded protein is CASSQDRGFEQFF.

This clonotype showed up many times. The chain employs TRBV29-1 and TRBJ2-5, with D possibly being TRBD1 (6 bases). V was trimmed by 6 bases and J by 2 bases, leaving 16 bases between them. CDR1 is SQVTM and CDR2 is ANQGSEA in the germline V gene. The CDR3 covers 14 residues. The CDR3 region has the DNA TGCAGCGTGAGGGCTCGTACAGGGCAAGAGACCCAGTACTTC. Translated: CSVRARTGQETQYF. Full variable domain (rest looked up from reference TRBV29-1 and TRBJ2-5): SAVISQKPSRDICQRGTSLTIQCQVDSQVTMMFWYRQQPGQSLTLIATANQGSEATYESGFVIDKFPISRPNLTFSTLTVSNMSPEDSSIYLCSVRARTGQETQYFGPGTRLLVL.

This rearrangement joins TRBV3-1 to TRBJ1-2, with a tentative D call TRBD1 (5 bases). Trimming removed 0 bases from V and 8 bases from J, with 16 bases in between. Germline V CDR1 and CDR2: LGHDT, YNNKEL (reference sequence). The CDR3 consists of 15 residues. CDR3 residues: CASSQDRRPQGGYTF. DNA of the CDR3: TGTGCCAGCAGCCAAGATCGGAGGCCTCAGGGCGGCTACACCTTC.

The chain recombines TRBV10-3 with TRBJ1-5, with 7 bases aligning to TRBD1. This CDR3 spans 15 amino acids. V trimming: 7 bases; J trimming: 2 bases; junction bases outside the gene matches: 8. Germline assignment: CDR1 ENHRY and CDR2 SYGVKD. The CDR3 sequence: CAIMEGAIGNQPQHF. The CDR3 coding sequence is TGTGCCATCATGGAGGGGGCGATTGGCAATCAGCCCCAGCATTTT.

V is TRBV2 and J is TRBJ2-3; perhaps TRBD1 as D (6 bases). Germline V CDR1 and CDR2: SNHLY, FYNNEI. V dropped 1 base and J dropped 4 bases, with 12 bases sitting between them. The CDR3 length is 15 residues. Here the CDR3 reads CASSEEVQGSDTQYF. CDR3 coding DNA: TGTGCCAGCAGTGAAGAGGTACAGGGTTCAGATACGCAGTATTTT.

The V call is TRBV12-3 or TRBV12-4, the J call TRBJ2-1; TRBD2 matches at 16 bases. After removal of 1 base from V and 7 bases from J, the junction contained 7 bases not matched to a gene. This CDR3 has 18 amino acids. This chain's CDR3 is CASSLVGTSGRVRNEQFF. The CDR3 nucleotides are TGTGCCAGCAGTTTAGTGGGGACTAGCGGGAGGGTTAGGAATGAGCAGTTCTTC.

The V and J genes are TRBV19 and TRBJ1-5; no definite D call. V gave up 0 bases and J gave up 0 bases, with 6 bases separating them. Germline loops: CDR1 LNHDA, CDR2 SQIVND (reference sequence). This CDR3 contains 15 residues. The CDR3 region has the DNA TGTGCCAGTAGTATAGATTCCACTAGCAATCAGCCCCAGCATTTT. Encoded protein: CASSIDSTSNQPQHF.

This chain uses TRBV7-9 with TRBJ2-1; the D is unclear. The CDR3 is 13 residues long. Looked up from germline, CDR1 is SEHNR and CDR2 is FQNEAQ (reference sequence). Between the trimmed V and J ends, which lost 8 bases and 4 bases, there was a span of 12 bases. The CDR3 DNA is TGTGCCAGCGGCGGAGATTTGTACAATGAGCAGTTCTTC. Encoded protein: CASGGDLYNEQFF.

This clonotype occurred a few times. The chain uses TRBV7-2 and TRBJ2-7, with D tentatively TRBD2 (5 bases). This CDR3 has 14 residues. Trimming left V 3 bases short and J 0 bases short, with 9 bases between. Germline CDR1 is SGHTA and CDR2 is FQGNSA. CDR3 coding DNA: TGTGCCAGCAGCTTTTTGGGAGCCTCCTACGAGCAGTACTTC. Its translation: CASSFLGASYEQYF. Full variable domain (missing parts from reference TRBV7-2 and TRBJ2-7): GAGVSQSPSNKVTEKGKDVELRCDPISGHTALYWYRQSLGQGLEFLIYFQGNSAPDKSGLPSDRFSAERTGGSVSTLTIQRTQQEDSAVYLCASSFLGASYEQYFGPGTRLTVT.

The chain has TRBV4-3 and TRBJ2-2; 10 nucleotides align to TRBD2. With 0 bases clipped from V and 6 bases from J, the junction kept 7 bases outside the gene matches. Per germline, CDR1 LGHNA and CDR2 YSLEER. This CDR3 contains 17 residues. CDR3 DNA: TGCGCCAGCAGCCAAGATTGGGGGACTAGCGACGCCGGGGAGCTGTTTTTT. Its protein is CASSQDWGTSDAGELFF.

The genes are TRBV2 and TRBJ2-7; D call uncertain. The CDR3 has 12 residues. Looked up from germline, CDR1 is SNHLY and CDR2 is FYNNEI. V lost 2 bases and J 4 bases, leaving 6 bases between the germline ends. CDR3 residues: CASSELNYEQYF. The CDR3 DNA is TGTGCCAGCAGTGAACTGAATTACGAGCAGTACTTC.